This T cell receptor beta chain was captured in a study of cytomegalovirus exposure and HLA in healthy donors. CDR3 length: 14 amino acids. Germline V CDR1 and CDR2: MNHNY, SVGAGI (reference sequence). V was clipped by 4 bases and J by 2 bases, with 11 bases between them. Regarding this clone: Antigen unknown.

Regarding the study as a whole: A further, later analysis showed that HLA-associated TCR beta chains (compared with equally common others) were more clonally expanded. Analyses of presence/absence relied on an assumption of roughly uniform sequencing depth across donors. Generally TCR sequences proved uncommon, though certain public TCRs appeared in numerous donors. Previous analysis showed most TCR beta V segments were productive about 87% or about 30% of the time.

PCR amplification relied on 60 Vbeta primers (plus 13 Jbeta primers). Method: immunoSEQ multiplex PCR; TCRdb's copy keeps in-frame clones and lacks some. The sample lists around 140,000 clones; about two thirds were seen once. The rearrangement links TRBV6-6 to TRBJ1-2; D uncertain. The sequence derives from a woman under 30 in good health and CMV-seronegative. The sample was PBMCs. CDR3 in amino acids: CASSSSGANYGYTF. CDR3 coding DNA: TGTGCCAGCAGTTCCTCCGGAGCAAACTATGGCTACACCTTC.